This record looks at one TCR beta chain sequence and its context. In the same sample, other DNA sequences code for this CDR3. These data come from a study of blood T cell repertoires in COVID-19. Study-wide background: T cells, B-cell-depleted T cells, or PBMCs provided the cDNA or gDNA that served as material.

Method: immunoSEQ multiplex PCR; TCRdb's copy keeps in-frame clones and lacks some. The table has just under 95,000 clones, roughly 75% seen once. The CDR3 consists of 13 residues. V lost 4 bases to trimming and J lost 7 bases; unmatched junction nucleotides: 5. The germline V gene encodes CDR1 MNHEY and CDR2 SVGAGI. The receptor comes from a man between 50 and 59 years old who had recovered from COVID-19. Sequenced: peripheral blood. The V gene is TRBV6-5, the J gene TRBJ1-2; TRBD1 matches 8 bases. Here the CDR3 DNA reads TGTGCCAGCAGTTCCGGACAGGGCCGTGGCTACACCTTC. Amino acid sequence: CASSSGQGRGYTF.